Listed below are T cell receptor beta chains from one sample, sequenced in a study of brain T cells in children with intractable seizures. The protocol was immunoSEQ multiplex PCR, while the TCRdb copy is restricted to in-frame clones and leaves out a portion. The profile shows approximately 110,000 clones, 94% of them singletons. Sample: peripheral blood, taken at surgery. The receptor set was obtained from a boy in the first two years of life with hemimegalencephaly and intractable seizures. Both conserved end residues are part of each CDR3. The order of the fields is V gene, clone size, D gene, J gene, CDR3 DNA, CDR3 protein. D genes are given only for firm matches. Not every row has a clone size; where given, it reads once, few, many or a size class.

v_gene: TRBV7-3
abundance: NA
d_gene: TRBD2
j_gene: TRBJ2-5
CDR3nt: TGTGCCAGCAGCTCGGGCGCGGGAGGGCCCTGGGAGACCCAGTACTTC
CDR3aa: CASSSGAGGPWETQYF

v_gene: TRBV7-2
abundance: NA
d_gene: TRBD2
j_gene: TRBJ2-7
CDR3nt: TGTGCCAGCAGCTTATCCCTAGCGGGAGGGGGCCTTGAGTACGAGCAGTACTTC
CDR3aa: CASSLSLAGGGLEYEQYF

v_gene: TRBV21-1
abundance: NA
d_gene: NA
j_gene: TRBJ1-4
CDR3nt: TGTGCCAGCAGCACCAGACAGGGTCCCAATGAAAAACTGTTTTTT
CDR3aa: CASSTRQGPNEKLFF

v_gene: TRBV19
abundance: once
d_gene: TRBD1
j_gene: TRBJ1-2
CDR3nt: TGTGCCAGTAGTAGGACAGGGGGCGGCTACACCTTC
CDR3aa: CASSRTGGGYTF

v_gene: TRBV6-2/TRBV6-3
abundance: NA
d_gene: NA
j_gene: TRBJ2-7
CDR3nt: TGTGCCAGCAGTTATATGGGGATCTACGAGCAGTACTTC
CDR3aa: CASSYMGIYEQYF

v_gene: TRBV29-1
abundance: NA
d_gene: TRBD1
j_gene: TRBJ2-5
CDR3nt: TGCAGCGTGACCGGACAGGGGATAAAGACCCAGTACTTC
CDR3aa: CSVTGQGIKTQYF

v_gene: TRBV28
abundance: NA
d_gene: TRBD1
j_gene: TRBJ2-7
CDR3nt: TGTGCCAGCAGTTTATTGGACAGGGCCTACGAGCAGTACTTC
CDR3aa: CASSLLDRAYEQYF

v_gene: TRBV3-1/TRBV3-2
abundance: NA
d_gene: NA
j_gene: TRBJ1-1
CDR3nt: TGTGCCAGCAGCCACCTTGGCCGGGCAGAAGCTTTCTTT
CDR3aa: CASSHLGRAEAFF

v_gene: TRBV7-7
abundance: NA
d_gene: TRBD1
j_gene: TRBJ1-6
CDR3nt: TGTGCCAGCAGCTTACCGGACAGGGACTATAATTCACCCCTCCACTTT
CDR3aa: CASSLPDRDYNSPLHF

v_gene: TRBV25-1
abundance: NA
d_gene: NA
j_gene: TRBJ1-2
CDR3nt: TGTGCCAGCAGTGACCGGGGGGATGGCTACACCTTC
CDR3aa: CASSDRGDGYTF

v_gene: TRBV27
abundance: NA
d_gene: NA
j_gene: TRBJ2-7
CDR3nt: TGTGCCAGCAGTTTACACCGGACAGCCTTCTCCTACGAGCAGTACTTC
CDR3aa: CASSLHRTAFSYEQYF

v_gene: TRBV7-2
abundance: NA
d_gene: NA
j_gene: TRBJ1-1
CDR3nt: TGTGCCAGCAGCTTACGCCCAGGGGAGGGCACTGAAGCTTTCTTT
CDR3aa: CASSLRPGEGTEAFF

v_gene: TRBV3-1/TRBV3-2
abundance: NA
d_gene: NA
j_gene: TRBJ2-4
CDR3nt: TGTGCCAGCAGCCAAGAGGGGCAGGCAGGAGCCAAAAACATTCAGTACTTC
CDR3aa: CASSQEGQAGAKNIQYF

v_gene: TRBV27
abundance: once
d_gene: TRBD2
j_gene: TRBJ2-2
CDR3nt: TGTGCCAGCAGGGTACTAGCGGGCGACACCGGGGAGCTGTTTTTT
CDR3aa: CASRVLAGDTGELFF

v_gene: TRBV28
abundance: NA
d_gene: TRBD1
j_gene: TRBJ1-2
CDR3nt: TGTGCCAGCAGCTTAGGGGGCGGGTATGGCTACACCTTC
CDR3aa: CASSLGGGYGYTF

v_gene: TRBV20-1
abundance: NA
d_gene: NA
j_gene: TRBJ1-6
CDR3nt: TGCAGTGCTAGTGAGTTCGAGGGGTCAATTTCACCCCTCCACTTT
CDR3aa: CSASEFEGSISPLHF

v_gene: TRBV14
abundance: NA
d_gene: TRBD2
j_gene: TRBJ2-2
CDR3nt: TGTGCCAGCAGCCACCGAATAGCGGGAGCCTCGACGGGCGGGGAGCTGTTTTTT
CDR3aa: CASSHRIAGASTGGELFF

v_gene: TRBV6-5
abundance: NA
d_gene: NA
j_gene: TRBJ1-6
CDR3nt: TGTGCCAGCAGTTACTCAGGATCACCCCTCCACTTT
CDR3aa: CASSYSGSPLHF

v_gene: TRBV27
abundance: NA
d_gene: TRBD2
j_gene: TRBJ2-1
CDR3nt: TGTGCCAGCAGTTTATCGGGACTAGATAATGAGCAGTTCTTC
CDR3aa: CASSLSGLDNEQFF

v_gene: TRBV10-3
abundance: NA
d_gene: NA
j_gene: TRBJ1-5
CDR3nt: TGTGCCATCCAGGGCAATCAGCCCCAGCATTTT
CDR3aa: CAIQGNQPQHF

v_gene: TRBV6-6
abundance: NA
d_gene: NA
j_gene: TRBJ2-1
CDR3nt: TGTGCCAGCAGTTACTCGGGCGGAGTCCCCGACAATGAGCAGTTCTTC
CDR3aa: CASSYSGGVPDNEQFF

v_gene: TRBV27
abundance: once
d_gene: NA
j_gene: TRBJ2-1
CDR3nt: TGTGCCAGCAGCCCCGCGGCTAGCTTTCGCCATGAGCAGTTCTTC
CDR3aa: CASSPAASFRHEQFF

v_gene: TRBV7-2
abundance: NA
d_gene: TRBD1
j_gene: TRBJ1-1
CDR3nt: TGTGCCAGCAGCTTAACCGGACAGGGGATGAACACTGAAGCTTTCTTT
CDR3aa: CASSLTGQGMNTEAFF

v_gene: TRBV12-3/TRBV12-4
abundance: NA
d_gene: NA
j_gene: TRBJ2-1
CDR3nt: TGTGCCACCGGGGACTCCTTCTACAATGAGCAGTTCTTC
CDR3aa: CATGDSFYNEQFF

v_gene: TRBV25-1
abundance: NA
d_gene: NA
j_gene: TRBJ1-2
CDR3nt: TGTGCCAGCAGTGACTACTCCGGATATGGCTACACCTTC
CDR3aa: CASSDYSGYGYTF

v_gene: TRBV5-4
abundance: NA
d_gene: TRBD2
j_gene: TRBJ2-5
CDR3nt: TGTGCCAGCAGCCTGGGACTAGCGGGAGGCCAAGAGACCCAGTACTTC
CDR3aa: CASSLGLAGGQETQYF

v_gene: TRBV6-2/TRBV6-3
abundance: NA
d_gene: TRBD1
j_gene: TRBJ2-7
CDR3nt: TGTGCCAGCAGTTACTCCCTCGGACAGGGGGCGGACGAGCAGTACTTC
CDR3aa: CASSYSLGQGADEQYF

v_gene: TRBV30
abundance: NA
d_gene: TRBD2
j_gene: TRBJ2-7
CDR3nt: TGTGCCTGGAGTAGGACTAGCGGGAGGGCCTACGAGCAGTACTTC
CDR3aa: CAWSRTSGRAYEQYF

v_gene: TRBV27
abundance: NA
d_gene: TRBD1
j_gene: TRBJ2-4
CDR3nt: TGTGCCAGCAGCTCAGGGGGCCAGGAGATTCAGTACTTC
CDR3aa: CASSSGGQEIQYF

v_gene: TRBV19
abundance: NA
d_gene: NA
j_gene: TRBJ1-2
CDR3nt: TGTGCCAGTACCGGGCCCTTCAAGGGGGGACTCTCTAACTATGGCTACACCTTC
CDR3aa: CASTGPFKGGLSNYGYTF

v_gene: TRBV19
abundance: NA
d_gene: TRBD2
j_gene: TRBJ2-1
CDR3nt: TGTGCCAGTAGTCCTAGATCCGGGACTACGTCCTTTCCTTACAATGAGCAGTTCTTC
CDR3aa: CASSPRSGTTSFPYNEQFF

v_gene: TRBV10-3
abundance: NA
d_gene: TRBD1
j_gene: TRBJ2-3
CDR3nt: TGTGCCATCAGTGACCCGGACAGGGCAGATACGCAGTATTTT
CDR3aa: CAISDPDRADTQYF

v_gene: TRBV7-6
abundance: NA
d_gene: TRBD2
j_gene: TRBJ2-3
CDR3nt: TGTGCCAGCAGCTTAGGGACTAGTTACCGAGATACGCAGTATTTT
CDR3aa: CASSLGTSYRDTQYF

v_gene: TRBV5-1
abundance: NA
d_gene: TRBD2
j_gene: TRBJ2-1
CDR3nt: TGCGCCAGCAGCTTGGTCTTTCGGGCAGGGAGGGATGAGCAGTTCTTC
CDR3aa: CASSLVFRAGRDEQFF

v_gene: TRBV9
abundance: NA
d_gene: TRBD1
j_gene: TRBJ2-5
CDR3nt: TGTGCCAGCAGCCCCGATGGGGGCAGGGGGCAGACCCAGTACTTC
CDR3aa: CASSPDGGRGQTQYF

v_gene: TRBV4-3
abundance: NA
d_gene: NA
j_gene: TRBJ2-6
CDR3nt: TGCGCCAGCAGCCGGGAGTGGGACTCTGGGGCCAACGTCCTGACTTTC
CDR3aa: CASSREWDSGANVLTF

v_gene: TRBV6-2/TRBV6-3
abundance: NA
d_gene: TRBD1
j_gene: TRBJ2-5
CDR3nt: TGTGCCAGCAGTTACTCGGCTGTAGAGGGGGCGGCAGAGACCCAGTACTTC
CDR3aa: CASSYSAVEGAAETQYF

v_gene: TRBV20-1
abundance: NA
d_gene: TRBD2
j_gene: TRBJ2-5
CDR3nt: TGCAGTGCTAGTGGGACTAGACAAGAGACCCAGTACTTC
CDR3aa: CSASGTRQETQYF

v_gene: TRBV4-2
abundance: NA
d_gene: NA
j_gene: TRBJ2-5
CDR3nt: TGTGCCCACAGCCAGGCGCCGGGTGAGACCCAGTACTTC
CDR3aa: CAHSQAPGETQYF

v_gene: TRBV5-6
abundance: NA
d_gene: NA
j_gene: TRBJ2-7
CDR3nt: TGTGCCAGCAGCTCCCGGGCCGTCGAGCAGTACTTC
CDR3aa: CASSSRAVEQYF

v_gene: TRBV28
abundance: NA
d_gene: NA
j_gene: TRBJ2-7
CDR3nt: TGTGCCAGCAGTTTAGAAGTCGGGACAGAGCAGTACTTC
CDR3aa: CASSLEVGTEQYF

v_gene: TRBV6-1
abundance: NA
d_gene: NA
j_gene: TRBJ2-3
CDR3nt: TGTGCCAGCAGTGAGGGCAGGGGCTTCACAGATACGCAGTATTTT
CDR3aa: CASSEGRGFTDTQYF

v_gene: TRBV7-6
abundance: NA
d_gene: NA
j_gene: TRBJ2-5
CDR3nt: TGTGCCAGCAGCCCCGCGGCCCCAGAGACCCAGTACTTC
CDR3aa: CASSPAAPETQYF

v_gene: TRBV5-4
abundance: once
d_gene: NA
j_gene: TRBJ2-1
CDR3nt: TGTGCCAGCAGCACCCGACTAGAACCCCCCAATGAGCAGTTCTTC
CDR3aa: CASSTRLEPPNEQFF

v_gene: TRBV5-6
abundance: NA
d_gene: TRBD2
j_gene: TRBJ2-1
CDR3nt: TGTGCCAGCAGCTTGGCCCTAGCGGCCAATGAGCAGTTCTTC
CDR3aa: CASSLALAANEQFF

v_gene: TRBV10-3
abundance: NA
d_gene: NA
j_gene: TRBJ2-3
CDR3nt: TGTGCCATCAGTGGGACCCCAGCAGATACGCAGTATTTT
CDR3aa: CAISGTPADTQYF

v_gene: TRBV27
abundance: NA
d_gene: NA
j_gene: TRBJ1-2
CDR3nt: TGTGCCAGCAGTTTTGTTCGGGGAGTCCGCTACTATGGCTACACCTTC
CDR3aa: CASSFVRGVRYYGYTF

v_gene: TRBV6-5
abundance: NA
d_gene: TRBD1
j_gene: TRBJ1-1
CDR3nt: TGTGCCAGCACCCGGGGACAGGGGGCTGTTGAAGCTTTCTTT
CDR3aa: CASTRGQGAVEAFF

v_gene: TRBV6-1
abundance: NA
d_gene: NA
j_gene: TRBJ2-4
CDR3nt: TGTGCCAGCAGTGAGCGAACAGAACTAGCCAAAAACATTCAGTACTTC
CDR3aa: CASSERTELAKNIQYF

v_gene: TRBV7-2
abundance: NA
d_gene: NA
j_gene: TRBJ2-7
CDR3nt: TGTGCCAGCAGCTGGCCTTCCTACGAGCAGTACTTC
CDR3aa: CASSWPSYEQYF

v_gene: TRBV6-2/TRBV6-3
abundance: NA
d_gene: NA
j_gene: TRBJ2-7
CDR3nt: TGTGCCAGCAGTTACTCTGCCCAGCGGCAGCAGTACTTC
CDR3aa: CASSYSAQRQQYF

v_gene: TRBV19
abundance: NA
d_gene: NA
j_gene: TRBJ2-3
CDR3nt: TGTGCCAGTAGTATAGGCAGATCGGTCCTCACAGATACGCAGTATTTT
CDR3aa: CASSIGRSVLTDTQYF

v_gene: TRBV7-8
abundance: NA
d_gene: NA
j_gene: TRBJ1-5
CDR3nt: TGTGCCAGCAGCGGGCGGACCGCGAGCAATCAGCCCCAGCATTTT
CDR3aa: CASSGRTASNQPQHF

v_gene: TRBV7-2
abundance: NA
d_gene: TRBD1
j_gene: TRBJ2-1
CDR3nt: TGTGCCAGCAGCCCGGAGACAGGGGCCCCCTACAATGAGCAGTTCTTC
CDR3aa: CASSPETGAPYNEQFF